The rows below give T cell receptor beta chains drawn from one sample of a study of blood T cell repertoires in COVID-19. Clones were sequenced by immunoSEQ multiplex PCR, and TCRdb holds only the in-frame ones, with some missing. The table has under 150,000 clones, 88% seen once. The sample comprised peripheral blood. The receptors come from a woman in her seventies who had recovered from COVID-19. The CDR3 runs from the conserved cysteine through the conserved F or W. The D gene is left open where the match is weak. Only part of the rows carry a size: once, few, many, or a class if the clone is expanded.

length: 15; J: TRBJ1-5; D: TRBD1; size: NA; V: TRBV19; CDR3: CASSILGQGNQPQHF; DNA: TGTGCCAGTAGTATATTGGGACAGGGAAATCAGCCCCAGCATTTT
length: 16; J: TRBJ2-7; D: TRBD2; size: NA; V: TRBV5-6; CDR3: CASSLGPRGSPYEQYF; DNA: TGTGCCAGCAGCTTGGGTCCGCGCGGGAGCCCCTACGAGCAGTACTTC
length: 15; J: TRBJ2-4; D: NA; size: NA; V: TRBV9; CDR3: CASSVGASGENIQYF; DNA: TGTGCCAGCAGCGTAGGTGCCAGCGGTGAAAACATTCAGTACTTC
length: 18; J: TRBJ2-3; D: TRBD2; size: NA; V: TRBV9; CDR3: CASSVGTSGSVGTDTQYF; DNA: TGTGCCAGCAGCGTAGGGACTAGCGGGAGTGTCGGCACAGATACGCAGTATTTT
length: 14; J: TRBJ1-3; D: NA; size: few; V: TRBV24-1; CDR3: CATSRGGSGNTIYF; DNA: TGTGCCACCAGTCGGGGTGGATCTGGAAACACCATATATTTT
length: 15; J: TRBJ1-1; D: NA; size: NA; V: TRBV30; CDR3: CAWSGPGLGGTEAFF; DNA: TGTGCCTGGAGTGGACCCGGACTGGGGGGCACTGAAGCTTTCTTT
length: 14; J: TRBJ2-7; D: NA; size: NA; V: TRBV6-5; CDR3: CASVTLGALYEQYF; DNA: TGTGCCAGCGTGACTTTGGGGGCCCTATACGAGCAGTACTTC
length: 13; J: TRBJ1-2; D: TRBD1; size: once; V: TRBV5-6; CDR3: CASSPHRGPRYTF; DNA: TGTGCCAGCAGCCCACACAGGGGCCCACGCTACACCTTC
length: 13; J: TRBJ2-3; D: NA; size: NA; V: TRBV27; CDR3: CASSTFAADTQYF; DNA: TGTGCCAGCAGTACCTTTGCGGCAGATACGCAGTATTTT
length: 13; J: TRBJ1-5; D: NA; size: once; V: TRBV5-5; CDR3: CASSVRANQPQHF; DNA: TGTGCCAGCAGCGTAAGAGCCAATCAGCCCCAGCATTTT
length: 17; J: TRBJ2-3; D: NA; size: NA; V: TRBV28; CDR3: CASKFVLGRVDSDTQYF; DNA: TGTGCCAGCAAGTTTGTGTTGGGCAGAGTTGATTCTGATACGCAGTATTTT
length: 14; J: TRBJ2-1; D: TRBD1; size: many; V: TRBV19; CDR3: CASSKGQGRNEQFF; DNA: TGTGCCAGTAGTAAGGGACAGGGGCGGAATGAGCAGTTCTTC
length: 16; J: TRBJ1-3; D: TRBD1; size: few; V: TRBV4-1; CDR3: CASSLEGQTSGNTIYF; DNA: TGCGCCAGCAGCCTAGAGGGACAGACCTCTGGAAACACCATATATTTT
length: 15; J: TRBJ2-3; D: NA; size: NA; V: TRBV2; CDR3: CASNTQGFGADTQYF; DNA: TGTGCCAGCAATACACAGGGATTCGGGGCAGATACGCAGTATTTT
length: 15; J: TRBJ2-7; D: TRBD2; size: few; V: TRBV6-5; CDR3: CASTQLTSGAYEQYF; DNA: TGTGCCAGCACTCAGCTTACTAGCGGGGCCTACGAGCAGTACTTC
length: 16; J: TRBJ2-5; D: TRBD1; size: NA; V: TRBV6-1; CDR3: CASSEQPTGPGETQYF; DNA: TGTGCCAGCAGTGAGCAACCGACAGGGCCTGGGGAGACCCAGTACTTC
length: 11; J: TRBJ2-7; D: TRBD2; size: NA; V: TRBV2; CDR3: CASTSGYEQYF; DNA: TGTGCCAGCACTAGCGGGTACGAGCAGTACTTC
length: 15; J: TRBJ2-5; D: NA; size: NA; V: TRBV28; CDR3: CASSLRREPQETQYF; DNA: TGTGCCAGCAGTTTAAGGAGGGAGCCCCAAGAGACCCAGTACTTC
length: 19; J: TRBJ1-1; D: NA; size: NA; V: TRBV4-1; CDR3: CASSQDLARGRGLNTEAFF; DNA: TGCGCCAGCAGCCAAGACCTTGCACGGGGCAGGGGCCTGAACACTGAAGCTTTCTTT
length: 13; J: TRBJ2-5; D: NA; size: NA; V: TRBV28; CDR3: CASSPRFQETQYF; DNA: TGTGCCAGCAGTCCCCGGTTCCAAGAGACCCAGTACTTC
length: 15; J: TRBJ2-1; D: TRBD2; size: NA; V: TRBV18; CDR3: CASSPLRTSGNEQFF; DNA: TGTGCCAGCTCCCCCCTCCGGACTAGCGGCAATGAGCAGTTCTTC
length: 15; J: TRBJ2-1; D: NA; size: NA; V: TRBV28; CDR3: CASSTGIRVSNEQFF; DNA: TGTGCCAGCAGCACAGGGATTAGGGTAAGCAATGAGCAGTTCTTC